This entry lists 14 T cell receptor beta chains sequenced from one sample in a study of T cell responses to AZD1222 COVID-19 vaccine. Data came from immunoSEQ multiplex PCR; TCRdb stores just in-frame clones and leaves some out. The sample lists 95,000 to 150,000 clones; roughly 89% were seen once. Sequences were derived from peripheral blood, sampled on day 0 of AZD1222 vaccination. These receptor sequences come from an adult in good health.

The rearrangement links TRBV21-1 to TRBJ2-1; TRBD2 is the table's D call, not checked against the DNA. TRBV21-1 is a pseudogene. CDR3 length equals 18 residues. Written as DNA, the CDR3 is TGTGCCAGCAGCAAGACGATCCAAGCGGAGAGCTCCTACAATGAGCAGTTCTTC. It translates to CASSKTIQAESSYNEQFF.

J is TRBJ1-1 and V is TRBV6-5, with D tentatively TRBD1 (5 bases). Germline V gene sequence: CDR1 MNHEY, CDR2 SVGAGI. This CDR3 has 14 residues. V lost 6 bases and J 4 bases, leaving 15 bases between the germline ends. The CDR3 spells CASSYAGFATEAFF. As DNA, the CDR3 is TGTGCCAGCAGCTATGCAGGGTTCGCCACTGAAGCTTTCTTT.

This chain links TRBV30 with TRBJ1-1, with D unresolved. V was clipped by 3 bases and J by 4 bases, with 12 bases between them. Germline lookup yields CDR1 GTSNPN and CDR2 SVGIG (reference sequence). The CDR3 has 13 amino acids. As DNA, the CDR3 is TGTGCCTGGAGGAGGCAGACGAGCACTGAAGCTTTCTTT. Translating gives CAWRRQTSTEAFF.

The rearrangement links TRBV24-1 to TRBJ1-3; D remains ambiguous. The CDR3 runs 11 residues. Trimming stripped 4 bases from V and 5 bases from J, with 2 bases between. Germline V gene lookup returns CDR1 KGHDR and CDR2 SFDVKD. CDR3 coding DNA: TGTGCCACCAGTGAGAGAAACACCATATATTTT. Its translation: CATSERNTIYF.

J is TRBJ2-1 and V is TRBV10-3; D may be TRBD1 or TRBD2 (5 bases each). This CDR3 has 18 amino acids. Trimming removed 0 bases at V and 7 bases at J, with 22 bases between. Germline V gives CDR1 ENHRY, CDR2 SYGVKD. The CDR3 bases are TGTGCCATCAGTGAGTCCGCCCGATGGGTGGGGGTAGGTAATGAGCAGTTCTTC. Translating gives CAISESARWVGVGNEQFF.

This sequence joins TRBV11-2 and TRBJ2-2; tentative D call: TRBD1 (7 bases). The CDR3 has 16 residues. In germline, CDR1 is SGHAT, CDR2 FQNNGV. With 0 bases removed from V and 4 bases from J, the gap between germline ends came to 12 bases. For the CDR3, the DNA is TGTGCCAGCAGCTTAGAGACAGGGACTTTCACCGGGGAGCTGTTTTTT. It translates to CASSLETGTFTGELFF.

The V and J genes are TRBV27 and TRBJ2-1, with 9 bases lining up with TRBD2. The CDR3 spans 17 residues. Trimming cost V 5 bases and J 4 bases; bases outside gene matches: 12. Per the germline V gene, CDR1 is MNHEY and CDR2 is SMNVEV (reference sequence). CDR3 in DNA: TGTGCCAGCAGTCCCCGAGTTAGCGGGGGACAGTACAATGAGCAGTTCTTC. Its translation is CASSPRVSGGQYNEQFF.

The J gene is TRBJ2-1, the V gene TRBV20-1; 9 bases map to TRBD2. CDR1 and CDR2 (germline): DFQATT, SNEGSKA (reference sequence). CDR3 length: 19 residues. V lost 3 bases to trimming and J lost 6 bases; unmatched junction nucleotides: 21. The CDR3 DNA follows: TGCAGTGCTAGTTTACAGGTCGGGCGGGGGGGCCTCGTAGGCAATGAGCAGTTCTTC. Translation: CSASLQVGRGGLVGNEQFF.

V usage is TRBV25-1 and J usage is TRBJ2-7, with a possible D match to TRBD2 (6 bases). V lost 6 bases to trimming and J lost 1 base, with 13 bases between them. This CDR3 contains 14 residues. The germline gives CDR1 MGHDK, CDR2 SYGVNS. The CDR3 reads CASSAGQGSYEQYF. CDR3 nucleotide sequence: TGTGCCAGCAGCGCGGGGCAGGGATCCTACGAGCAGTACTTC.

This clone was seen a single time. The genes are TRBV5-8 and TRBJ2-7; TRBD1 is a possible D gene (5 bases). The CDR3 totals 14 residues. Trimming took off 0 bases at V and 0 bases at J, with 7 bases between the two ends. CDR1 SGHTS and CDR2 YDEGEE come from the germline V gene. Written as DNA, the CDR3 is TGTGCCAGCAGCTTGGGGCAGGGCTCCTACGAGCAGTACTTC. Its translation is CASSLGQGSYEQYF.

The J gene is TRBJ1-2, the V gene TRBV28, with D unclear. V shed 10 bases and J shed 4 bases, with 16 bases lying between them. There are 13 residues in the CDR3. Germline-derived CDR1 and CDR2 are MDHEN and SYDVKM. CDR3 protein: CAIAWQVSYGYTF. The CDR3, as DNA: TGTGCCATCGCTTGGCAGGTCTCCTATGGCTACACCTTC.

The V gene is TRBV19, the J gene TRBJ1-6, with 10 bases that match TRBD1. V shed 5 bases, J shed 6 bases, and the junction held 10 bases outside the gene matches. The CDR3 has 17 amino acids. The germline gives CDR1 LNHDA, CDR2 SQIVND (reference sequence). CDR3 loop: CASSQGTGAGFNSPLHF. CDR3 sequence (DNA): TGTGCCAGTAGTCAAGGGACAGGGGCTGGGTTTAATTCACCCCTCCACTTT.

The chain carries TRBV6-5 and TRBJ1-2, with D unclear. The ends were cut back, 3 bases at V and 6 bases at J, with 11 bases in the middle. Looked up from germline, CDR1 is MNHEY and CDR2 is SVGAGI. CDR3 length equals 13 residues. The CDR3 region has the DNA TGTGCCAGCAGTTATACGGGGAACCATGGCTACACCTTC. It yields the protein CASSYTGNHGYTF.

CDR3 region: CASKTGPYGYTF. The CDR3 DNA reads as TGTGCCAGTAAGACAGGGCCCTATGGCTACACCTTC. The V call is TRBV19, the J call TRBJ1-2; 7 bases fit TRBD1. After removal of 7 bases from V and 4 bases from J, the junction contained 3 bases not matched to a gene. The germline V gene has CDR1 LNHDA and CDR2 SQIVND (reference sequence). This CDR3 region has 12 residues.